This T cell receptor (beta chain) is drawn from a study of T-cell reconstitution after alpha-beta-depleted transplantation in children. The CDR3 loop spans 16 amino acids. Germline loops: CDR1 SGHTA, CDR2 FQGNSA. V trimming: 1 base; J trimming: 1 base; junction bases outside the gene matches: 5. The authors prepared the TCRbeta library with unique molecular identifiers. TCRdb redid the calling of the PCR reads with MiXCR, one entry per CDR3 protein. The sample lists 500,000 to 650,000 distinct CDR3 sequences, more than 9.5% occurring once. The chain joins TRBV7-2 to TRBJ1-2, with TRBD1 identical over 8 bases. Sequenced here: PBMCs, mostly from graft donor cells, sampled 180 days after TCRalphabeta/CD19-depleted stem cell transplant. The receptor's source is a female patient between 2 and 15 years old who had a stem cell transplant for aplastic anemia, so the T cells may come from the graft donor. The CDR3 loop is CASSLVPTGGNYGYTF. Written as DNA, the CDR3 is TGTGCCAGCAGCTTAGTTCCCACAGGGGGTAACTATGGCTACACCTTC. Variable domain in full (rest from reference TRBV7-2 and TRBJ1-2): GAGVSQSPSNKVTEKGKDVELRCDPISGHTALYWYRQSLGQGLEFLIYFQGNSAPDKSGLPSDRFSAERTGGSVSTLTIQRTQQEDSAVYLCASSLVPTGGNYGYTFGSGTRLTVV.